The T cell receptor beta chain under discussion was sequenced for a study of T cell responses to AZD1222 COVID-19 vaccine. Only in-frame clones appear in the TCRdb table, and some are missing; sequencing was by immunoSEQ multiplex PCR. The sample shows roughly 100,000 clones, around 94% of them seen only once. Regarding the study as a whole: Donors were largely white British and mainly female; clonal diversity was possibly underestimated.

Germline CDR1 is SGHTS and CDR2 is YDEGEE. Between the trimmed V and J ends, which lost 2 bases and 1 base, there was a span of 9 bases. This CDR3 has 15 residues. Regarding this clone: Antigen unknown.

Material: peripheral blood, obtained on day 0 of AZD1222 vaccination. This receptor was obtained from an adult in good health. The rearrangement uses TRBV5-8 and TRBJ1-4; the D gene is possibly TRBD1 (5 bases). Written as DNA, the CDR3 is TGTGCCAGCAGCTTAGTAAGGGGAACTAATGAAAAACTGTTTTTT. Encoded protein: CASSLVRGTNEKLFF.